The 16 T cell receptor beta chains below were found in one sample sequenced in a study of shared clonotypes between healthy human individuals (dated by TCRdb to between 2020 and 2021). Receptor amplification or capture employed the immunoSEQ multiplex PCR assay. As stored in TCRdb, this immuneACCESS dataset retains in-frame rearrangements with V and J assigned. A fraction of the clones does not appear; measured against another copy, unresolved V genes explain less than half of the discrepancy, and the remainder lacks a known reason. The table for this sample lists 2 million to 2.5 million clones; approximately 96% of them were counted only once. The ten biggest clones cover around 0.13% of the sample. Material: naive CD4+ T cells sorted from blood. In the paper's terms, the cell subset or site label means: CD45RA+ positively selected. The source of these receptors is a man between 18 and 35 years old in good health.

This chain uses TRBV4-1 with TRBJ2-5; 7 positions agree with TRBD2. The end of the DNA is better explained by TRBJ2-7, so the J call may be wrong. Germline-derived CDR1 and CDR2 are MGHRA and YSYEKL. The CDR3 runs 14 residues. CDR3 DNA: TGCGCCAGCAGCCCCCTCGGGGGGACCTACGAGCAGTACTTC. Amino acids: CASSPLGGTYEQYF.

About this clone: Other DNA variants within this sample encode the same CDR3. V gene TRBV7-9 combines with J gene TRBJ2-5; no definite D call. The germline V gene has CDR1 SEHNR and CDR2 FQNEAQ (reference sequence). This CDR3 has 15 residues. The ends were cut back, 1 base at V and 2 bases at J, with 11 bases in the middle. As DNA, the CDR3 is TGTGCCAGCAGCTTAGTGCTGGGCGGACAAGAGACCCAGTACTTC. Translating gives CASSLVLGGQETQYF.

The genes are TRBV5-6 and TRBJ2-5; D is perhaps TRBD1 (5 bases). Trimming stripped 9 bases from V and 5 bases from J, with 17 bases between. Germline V CDR1 and CDR2: SGHDT, YYEEEE. The CDR3 sequence is 13 residues long. The CDR3 region is CATNRGKGETQYF. The CDR3 DNA follows: TGTGCCACCAATAGGGGAAAGGGGGAGACCCAGTACTTC.

The chain employs TRBV27 and TRBJ1-5; 7 bases map to TRBD1. CDR3 length: 14 amino acids. Germline V gene data show CDR1 as MNHEY and CDR2 as SMNVEV (reference sequence). V gave up 6 bases and J gave up 5 bases; unmatched junction bases: 7. In DNA form, the CDR3 reads TGTGCCAGCAGCTCGGACAGGCGCCATCAGCCCCAGCATTTT. Amino acids: CASSSDRRHQPQHF.

The chain joins TRBV5-4 to TRBJ2-5, with 12 bases that match TRBD2. The CDR3 contains 18 residues. The trim removed 6 bases at V and 5 bases at J, leaving 17 bases unmatched. CDR1 SGHNT and CDR2 YYREEE come from the germline V gene (reference sequence). CDR3 DNA sequence: TGTGCCAGCACCCAGGGAGGACTAGCGGGAATTACAATGGAGACCCAGTACTTC. Protein sequence: CASTQGGLAGITMETQYF.

CDR3 sequence reads: CASSQEGHPGTEAFF. The DNA for the CDR3 is TGCGCCAGCAGCCAAGAAGGACATCCGGGGACTGAAGCTTTCTTT. This chain uses TRBV4-1 with TRBJ1-1, with a weak D call TRBD1 (5 bases). The CDR3 loop spans 15 amino acids. Trimming took 0 bases from V and 5 from J, leaving 13 bases between them. Germline V gives CDR1 MGHRA, CDR2 YSYEKL.

As for this clone: This CDR3 is also generated by other DNA sequences in the sample. V is TRBV6-1 and J is TRBJ2-5, with 8 bases identical to TRBD1. After removal of 5 bases from V and 4 bases from J, the junction contained 3 bases not matched to a gene. Germline CDR1 and CDR2: MNHNS and SASEGT. The CDR3 totals 13 residues. CDR3 nucleotides: TGTGCCAGCAGTCGACAGGGGCCAGAGACCCAGTACTTC. Its translation is CASSRQGPETQYF.

The chain recombines TRBV7-9 with TRBJ2-3, with 8 bases fitting TRBD2. Germline loops: CDR1 SEHNR, CDR2 FQNEAQ (reference sequence). V dropped 3 bases and J dropped 2; count of bases not matched to a gene: 7. This CDR3 is built from 16 residues. The CDR3 sequence: CASSFLRGVLTDTQYF. CDR3 nucleotide sequence: TGTGCCAGCAGCTTCTTGCGGGGGGTCCTCACAGATACGCAGTATTTT.

The chain has TRBV4-3 and TRBJ1-5, with 8 bases identical to TRBD1. This CDR3 comprises 15 residues. CDR1 is LGHNA, CDR2 YSLEER, per germline. Losses at the gene ends were 2 bases for V and 6 bases for J; bases not matched to a gene: 6. The CDR3: CASSQIPGGLQPQHF. The CDR3 nucleotides read TGCGCCAGCAGCCAAATCCCAGGGGGCCTTCAGCCCCAGCATTTT.

The chain uses TRBV4-1 and TRBJ1-4; 8 bases fit TRBD1. Trimming at V came to 4 bases and at J to 4 bases, leaving 8 bases not matched to a gene. CDR3 length: 16 amino acids. Germline V CDR1 and CDR2: MGHRA, YSYEKL. The CDR3: CASSPRTGQLNEKLFF. The CDR3 nucleotides are TGCGCCAGCAGCCCCCGGACAGGGCAGCTTAATGAAAAACTGTTTTTT.

Details on this clone: Other DNA variants within this sample encode the same CDR3. The chain links TRBV5-1 to TRBJ1-1, with D unresolved. Germline V gene lookup returns CDR1 SGHRS and CDR2 YFSETQ. V was shortened by 0 bases and J by 1 base, with 7 bases between the two germline ends. CDR3 size: 14 residues. The CDR3 coding sequence is TGCGCCAGCAGCTTGGGTTGGGAGAACACTGAAGCTTTCTTT. Translating gives CASSLGWENTEAFF. The whole variable domain, remainder taken from reference TRBV5-1 and TRBJ1-1, is KAGVTQTPRYLIKTRGQQVTLSCSPISGHRSVSWYQQTPGQGLQFLFEYFSETQRNKGNFPGRFSGRQFSNSRSEMNVSTLELGDSALYLCASSLGWENTEAFFGQGTRLTVV.

The gene calls are TRBV9 and TRBJ2-7; weak D call: TRBD2 (7 bases). Germline V lookup: CDR1 SGDLS, CDR2 YYNGEE. CDR3 size: 15 residues. Trimming stripped 0 bases from V and 3 bases from J, with 13 bases between. The CDR3 sequence: CASSVGAGDYYEQYF. The CDR3 DNA follows: TGTGCCAGCAGCGTAGGTGCAGGGGACTACTACGAGCAGTACTTC.

The chain recombines TRBV29-1 with TRBJ2-4; D remains ambiguous. The CDR3 has 18 residues. Trimming cost V 6 bases and J 0 bases, with 24 bases left between them. Looked up from germline, CDR1 is SQVTM and CDR2 is ANQGSEA. The CDR3 sequence: CSVQAASPRRTAKNIQYF. The CDR3 DNA follows: TGCAGCGTCCAAGCAGCGAGCCCCAGGAGAACAGCCAAAAACATTCAGTACTTC.

This clone was detected once. CDR3 sequence: CATADADRARYGYTF. For the CDR3, the DNA is TGTGCCACCGCCGACGCTGACAGGGCCCGCTATGGCTACACCTTC. The chain recombines TRBV6-5 with TRBJ1-2; 7 bases are a match to TRBD1. CDR1 is MNHEY, CDR2 SVGAGI, per germline. This CDR3 contains 15 residues. V was clipped by 10 bases and J by 4 bases; unmatched bases: 15.

Worth noting for this clone: The identical CDR3 is also encoded by other nucleotide sequences in the sample. V usage is TRBV4-3 and J usage is TRBJ2-7; no firm D call. The germline V gene encodes CDR1 LGHNA and CDR2 YSLEER. This CDR3 has 13 residues. Trimming left V 0 bases short and J 4 bases short, with 7 bases between. The CDR3 reads CASSQETRYEQYF. The CDR3 DNA sequence: TGCGCCAGCAGCCAAGAGACACGGTACGAGCAGTACTTC.

The chain couples TRBV7-8 to TRBJ2-1; maybe TRBD2 (6 bases). The CDR3 sequence is 13 residues long. Germline assignment: CDR1 SGHVS and CDR2 FQNEAQ. V lost 8 bases to trimming and J lost 1 base, with 9 bases between them. CDR3 amino acids: CASSRGSYNEQFF. CDR3 DNA: TGTGCCAGCTCTCGGGGGTCCTACAATGAGCAGTTCTTC.